This T cell receptor beta chain was recorded in a study of radiotherapy plus CTLA-4 blockade in lung cancer. Overall study context: Objective responses emerged in around a sixth of patients, and 31% attained disease control. Findings and caveats of the study: Radiotherapy plus ipilimumab was followed by expansion in blood of tumor-derived TCR clones.

The ends lost 4 bases at V and 0 bases at J; junction bases unmatched: 4. The CDR3 spans 16 residues. The germline gives CDR1 SGHRS, CDR2 YFSETQ. TCRdb keeps only in-frame clones here, not all; method: immunoSEQ multiplex PCR. The table includes roughly 66,000 clones, around 86% detected once. Regarding this clone: Its antigen is still unknown.

The chain joins TRBV5-1 to TRBJ1-1; 12 nucleotides align to TRBD1. The material sequenced was peripheral blood, taken from a patient treated with radiotherapy plus ipilimumab. The receptor was derived from a human donor with non-small cell lung cancer who had a partial response to radiotherapy plus ipilimumab. This CDR3 reads CASSRGDRGLNTEAFF. In DNA form, the CDR3 reads TGCGCCAGCAGCAGAGGGGACAGGGGGCTGAACACTGAAGCTTTCTTT.